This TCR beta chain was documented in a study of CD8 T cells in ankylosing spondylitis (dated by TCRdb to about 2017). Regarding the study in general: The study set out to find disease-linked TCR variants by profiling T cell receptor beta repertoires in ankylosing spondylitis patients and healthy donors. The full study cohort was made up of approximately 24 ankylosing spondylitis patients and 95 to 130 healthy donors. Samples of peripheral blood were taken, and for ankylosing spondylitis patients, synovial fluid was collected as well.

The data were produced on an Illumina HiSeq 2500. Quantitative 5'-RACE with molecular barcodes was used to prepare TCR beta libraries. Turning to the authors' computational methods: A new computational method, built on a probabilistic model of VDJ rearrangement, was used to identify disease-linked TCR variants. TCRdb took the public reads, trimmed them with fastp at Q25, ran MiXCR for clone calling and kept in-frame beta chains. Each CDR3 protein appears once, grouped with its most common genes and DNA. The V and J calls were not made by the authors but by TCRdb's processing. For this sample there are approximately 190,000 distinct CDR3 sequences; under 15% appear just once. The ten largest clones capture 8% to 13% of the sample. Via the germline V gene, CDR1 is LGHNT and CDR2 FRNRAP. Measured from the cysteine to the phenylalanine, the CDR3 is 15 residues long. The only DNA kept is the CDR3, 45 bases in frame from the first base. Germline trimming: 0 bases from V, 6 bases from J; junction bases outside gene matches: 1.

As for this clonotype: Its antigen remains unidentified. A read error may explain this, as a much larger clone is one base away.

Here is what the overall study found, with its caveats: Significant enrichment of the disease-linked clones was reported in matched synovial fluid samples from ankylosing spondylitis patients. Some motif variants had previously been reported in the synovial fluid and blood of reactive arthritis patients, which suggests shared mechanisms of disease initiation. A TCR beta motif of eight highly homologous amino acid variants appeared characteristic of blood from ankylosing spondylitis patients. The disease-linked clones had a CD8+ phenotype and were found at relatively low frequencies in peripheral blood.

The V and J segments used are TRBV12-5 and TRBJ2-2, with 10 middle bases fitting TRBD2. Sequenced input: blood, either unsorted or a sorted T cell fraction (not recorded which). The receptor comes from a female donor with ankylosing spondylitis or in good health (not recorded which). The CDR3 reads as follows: CASGLVAGGAGELFF. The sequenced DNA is TGTGCTAGTGGTTTGGTAGCGGGAGGGGCCGGGGAGCTGTTTTTT. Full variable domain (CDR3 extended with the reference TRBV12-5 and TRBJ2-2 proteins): DARVTQTPRHKVTEMGQEVTMRCQPILGHNTVFWYRQTMMQGLELLAYFRNRAPLDDSGMPKDRFSAEMPDATLATLKIQPSEPRDSAVYFCASGLVAGGAGELFFGEGSRLTVL.